A single sample is the source of the 30 T cell receptor beta chains below, sequenced in a study of blood T cells in healthy people across ages. The authors ran a second PCR of roughly 6 to 12 cycles using a sample-barcoded 5' primer and a J-beta primer mix. TCRdb passed the 5' RACE reads through MiXCR, listing each CDR3 protein once. The table lists 630,000 or so distinct CDR3 sequences, 25% to 30% of them singletons. Sequences were obtained from blood. All receptors derive from a woman older than 75 in good health.

This chain links TRBV5-1 with TRBJ2-1, with TRBD2 matching over 12 bases. Germline trimming cut 1 base from V and 0 bases from J; bases unmatched to any gene: 11. This CDR3 has 20 amino acids. Looked up from germline, CDR1 is SGHRS and CDR2 is YFSETQ. The CDR3 bases are TGCGCCAGCAGCTTGATACTGGCTAGCGGGAGGGAGAGCTCCTACAATGAGCAGTTCTTC. The encoded protein is CASSLILASGRESSYNEQFF.

At least ten counts were recorded for this clonotype. This chain joins TRBV30 and TRBJ2-3; a possible D gene is TRBD2 (6 bases). The CDR3 runs 14 residues. V lost 2 bases to trimming and J lost 3 bases, with 12 bases between them. Germline CDR1 is GTSNPN and CDR2 is SVGIG (reference sequence). The CDR3 protein is CAWSSRRGTDTQYF. CDR3 coding DNA: TGTGCCTGGAGTTCACGGCGGGGAACAGATACGCAGTATTTT.

For this clonotype: An end of the junction differs from the germline gene, which may be a read error. The chain has TRBV19 and TRBJ2-3; tentatively, D is TRBD2 (5 bases). This CDR3 is 15 amino acids long. Germline CDR1 and CDR2: LNHDA and SQIVND (reference sequence). Here the CDR3 reads CASSMGGRMADAQYF. CDR3 in DNA: TGTGCCAGTAGTATGGGCGGGCGGATGGCAGATGCGCAGTATTTT.

This clonotype was detected a few times. A much larger clonotype is one base distant, so this may be a read error. The V gene is TRBV20-1, the J gene TRBJ2-1; 9 positions match TRBD1. This CDR3 region has 16 residues. V was clipped by 0 bases and J by 6 bases; unmatched bases: 9. The germline V gene encodes CDR1 DFQATT and CDR2 SNEGSKA (reference sequence). The CDR3 here is CSARDARTGDSNEQFF. CDR3 in DNA: TGCAGTGCTAGAGATGCAAGGACAGGGGACAGCAATGAGCAGTTCTTC.

This clonotype was seen many times. CDR3 bases: TGCAGCGTCAGAAAGTCAGTAGTTTCAGAGACCCAGTACTTC. Protein: CSVRKSVVSETQYF. The chain combines TRBV29-1 with TRBJ2-5; D unresolved. Trimming stripped 6 bases from V and 4 bases from J, with 18 bases between. CDR1 and CDR2 (germline): SQVTM, ANQGSEA. This CDR3 contains 14 residues.

Turning to this clonotype: Mismatch with germline at one junction end may stem from a read error. The rearrangement joins TRBV25-1 to TRBJ1-1; D might be TRBD1 (5 bases). The CDR3 covers 15 residues. The germline CDR1 and CDR2 sequences are MGHDK and SYGVNS. CDR3 nucleotide sequence: TGTGCCAGCAGCGCGACAGATTCCCTGAACACTGCAGCTTTCTTT. Protein: CASSATDSLNTAAFF.

This clonotype was detected once. A much bigger clone sits one base away, suggesting this may be a read error. The chain couples TRBV27 to TRBJ2-5, with 13 bases lining up with TRBD2. V was pared by 7 bases and J by 3 bases, with 14 bases of the junction left unmatched. The CDR3 totals 18 residues. CDR1 and CDR2 from the germline V gene are MNHEY and SMNVEV (reference sequence). The CDR3 loop is CASNSTSGGMMGEETQYF. The CDR3 bases are TGTGCCAGCAATTCGACTAGCGGGGGGATGATGGGCGAAGAGACCCAGTACTTC.

The sample holds many counts of this clonotype. The chain links TRBV5-6 to TRBJ2-1; 8 bases are shared with TRBD1. Germline V gene sequence: CDR1 SGHDT, CDR2 YYEEEE. The CDR3 loop spans 17 amino acids. J gave up 8 bases and V 0 bases, and 13 bases lay outside the gene matches. The CDR3 reads CASSLGGSGGRFDEQFF. The CDR3 coding sequence is TGTGCCAGCAGCTTGGGAGGATCAGGGGGCAGGTTCGATGAGCAGTTCTTC.

Many counts were recorded for this clonotype. The chain employs TRBV6-6 and TRBJ2-5; 9 bases fit TRBD1. Trimming removed 4 bases from V and 5 bases from J; junction bases left unmatched: 8. This CDR3 comprises 15 residues. Germline CDR1 and CDR2: MNHNY and SVGAGI (reference sequence). As DNA, the CDR3 is TGTGCCAGCAGTTCCCTAACAGGGGGCAGGGAGACCCAGTACTTC. Its protein product is CASSSLTGGRETQYF.

The CDR3, as DNA: TGTGCCACCAGCAGGGGAGACAGGACCAATACAATGAGGCAGTACTTC. This translates into CATSRGDRTNTMRQYF. The V gene is TRBV15, the J gene TRBJ2-5; a weak D match, TRBD1 (6 bases). There are 16 residues in the CDR3. Trimming cost V 3 bases and J 11 bases, with 25 bases left between them. Per the germline V gene, CDR1 is LNHNV and CDR2 is YYDKDF (reference sequence).

This clonotype showed up many times. V usage is TRBV29-1 and J usage is TRBJ2-7; TRBD1 or TRBD2 may be the D gene (5 bases each). This CDR3 comprises 12 residues. Trimming shortened V by 3 bases and J by 6 bases, and 12 bases separated the two germline ends. Germline CDR1 and CDR2: SQVTM and ANQGSEA. The chain's CDR3 is CSVDAGSPEQYF. CDR3 nucleotide sequence: TGCAGCGTTGATGCAGGGAGCCCCGAGCAGTACTTC.

This clonotype was counted only a few times. This rearrangement joins TRBV18 to TRBJ1-1; possible D gene TRBD1, 5 bases. Germline values: CDR1 KGHSH, CDR2 LQKENI. The CDR3 has 14 amino acids. V lost 6 bases and J lost 0, with 11 bases in between. Here the CDR3 DNA reads TGTGCCAGCTCGCCGACAGATATGAACACTGAAGCTTTCTTT. It codes for CASSPTDMNTEAFF.

Notes on this clonotype: This could be a read error, since a much larger clone is one nucleotide away. The chain uses TRBV12-3 or TRBV12-4 and TRBJ1-2; the match to TRBD1 covers 7 bases. CDR3 length equals 15 residues. CDR3 amino acids: CVSSRLDRLNYGYTF. CDR3 nucleotides: TGTGTCAGCAGCAGACTGGACAGGTTAAACTATGGCTACACCTTC.

This clonotype was counted at least ten times. This chain connects TRBV27 to TRBJ2-7; TRBD1 is a possible D gene (6 bases). Germline V gives CDR1 MNHEY, CDR2 SMNVEV (reference sequence). This CDR3 spans 16 amino acids. Trimming stripped 3 bases from V and 2 bases from J, with 17 bases between. The CDR3 bases are TGTGCCAGCAGTTTTATGGTTGGGGGCGTACCCTACGAGCAGTACTTC. This sequence encodes CASSFMVGGVPYEQYF.

At least ten counts were recorded for this clonotype. The chain has TRBV7-9 and TRBJ2-4; possibly TRBD2 for D (6 bases). Trimming took 0 bases from V and 3 from J, leaving 12 bases between them. Germline V CDR1 and CDR2: SEHNR, FQNEAQ (reference sequence). CDR3 length equals 16 residues. The CDR3, as DNA: TGTGCCAGCAGCTTAGCCGGTGCGGGGATCAAAAACATTCAGTACTTC. It is translated as CASSLAGAGIKNIQYF.

This sequence joins TRBV7-2 and TRBJ1-2; 7 bases fit TRBD1. V was pared by 1 base and J by 8 bases, with 10 bases of the junction left unmatched. Germline CDR1 is SGHTA and CDR2 is FQGNSA. There are 15 residues in the CDR3. CDR3 sequence reads: CASSLEGGRGGGYTF. The CDR3 DNA follows: TGTGCCAGCAGCTTAGAAGGGGGCAGGGGGGGAGGCTACACCTTC.

This clonotype was observed a handful of times. This chain connects TRBV10-3 to TRBJ1-2; D is ambiguous. Trimming cost V 0 bases and J 8 bases, with 16 bases left between them. Germline assignment: CDR1 ENHRY and CDR2 SYGVKD. The length of the CDR3 is 15 residues. The CDR3 loop is CAISESGRTSEGYTF. DNA for the CDR3: TGTGCCATCAGTGAGTCGGGCAGGACCTCCGAAGGCTACACCTTC.

This clonotype was seen a handful of times. This chain joins TRBV5-1 and TRBJ1-4; a weak D match, TRBD1 (5 bases). Germline lookup yields CDR1 SGHRS and CDR2 YFSETQ. V was pared by 1 base and J by 12 bases, with 19 bases between. This CDR3 has 15 residues. The CDR3 coding sequence is TGCGCCAGCAGCTTGAGCTCGACAGTGGGTGCGGAACTGTTTTTT. It yields the protein CASSLSSTVGAELFF.

This clonotype was observed a handful of times. The chain links TRBV7-9 to TRBJ1-1; 7 bases line up with TRBD1. V shed 4 bases and J 3 bases; nucleotides not matched to a gene: 11. The germline CDR1 and CDR2 sequences are SEHNR and FQNEAQ (reference sequence). This CDR3 has 16 residues. This chain's CDR3 is CASSSPSGGLYTEAFF. DNA of the CDR3: TGTGCCAGCAGCTCACCCTCAGGGGGACTTTACACTGAAGCTTTCTTT.

This clonotype was detected many times. The chain couples TRBV6-6 to TRBJ1-5; a weak D match, TRBD1 (5 bases). The length of the CDR3 is 15 residues. Germline V gene sequence: CDR1 MNHNY, CDR2 SVGAGI (reference sequence). V was trimmed by 8 bases and J by 7 bases, leaving 21 bases between them. The CDR3 region is CASRQSPGGSQPQHF. CDR3 sequence (DNA): TGTGCCAGCCGCCAATCCCCGGGGGGAAGCCAGCCCCAGCATTTT.

This clonotype has just a few counts. This chain connects TRBV30 to TRBJ2-3; D possibly corresponds to TRBD1 (5 bases). The CDR3 contains 14 residues. V gave up 3 bases and J gave up 0 bases, with 10 bases separating them. Germline CDR1 reads GTSNPN; CDR2 reads SVGIG (reference sequence). The CDR3 coding sequence is TGTGCCTGGAGGCCTGGACATAGCACAGATACGCAGTATTTT. Protein: CAWRPGHSTDTQYF.

The CDR3 sequence is CASSLRRRATNEKLFF. In nucleotides, the CDR3 is TGTGCCAGCAGCTTGAGGCGGAGGGCAACTAATGAAAAACTGTTTTTT. This rearrangement joins TRBV5-6 to TRBJ1-4; no firm D call. The CDR3 spans 16 residues. Deletions cut 1 base from V and 0 bases from J, with 10 bases between. Looked up from germline, CDR1 is SGHDT and CDR2 is YYEEEE.

V gene TRBV15 combines with J gene TRBJ2-4; D may be TRBD2 (5 bases). TRBJ2-5 matches the DNA end more closely, so the J call is doubtful. Looked up from germline, CDR1 is LNHNV and CDR2 is YYDKDF (reference sequence). The CDR3 has 15 residues. CDR3 nucleotides: TGTGCCACCAGCAGAGATCCGTCGGGACAAGAGACCCAGTACTTC. This encodes CATSRDPSGQETQYF.

This clonotype was detected only a few times. The chain combines TRBV10-3 with TRBJ2-1; TRBD2 agrees at 8 bases. The J call is in doubt because the DNA end fits TRBJ2-7 better. In germline, CDR1 is ENHRY, CDR2 SYGVKD. The CDR3 spans 12 residues. CDR3 in amino acids: CAIGLANNEQYF. As DNA, the CDR3 is TGTGCCATAGGACTAGCAAACAATGAGCAGTACTTC.

In its sample, this clonotype was seen a few times. The chain uses TRBV27 and TRBJ1-3; D is undetermined. CDR3 length equals 15 residues. The germline V gene has CDR1 MNHEY and CDR2 SMNVEV (reference sequence). V was trimmed by 0 bases and J by 4 bases, leaving 10 bases between them. The CDR3 nucleotides are TGTGCCAGCAGTTTATCGTCGGGGAGCGGAAACACCATATATTTT. Protein product: CASSLSSGSGNTIYF.

The rearrangement uses TRBV20-1 and TRBJ1-4; maybe TRBD1 (5 bases). The V gene lost 3 bases and the J gene lost 8 bases, with 13 bases spanning the gap. The CDR3 is 13 residues long. From germline, CDR1 is DFQATT and CDR2 SNEGSKA (reference sequence). The CDR3 is CSARGPTGEKLFF. The CDR3 region has the DNA TGCAGTGCTAGGGGGCCCACGGGCGAAAAACTGTTTTTT.

This clonotype appeared many times. The chain carries TRBV27 and TRBJ2-5; the D gene is possibly TRBD1 (6 bases). This CDR3 spans 14 amino acids. Trimming pared 6 bases from V and 3 bases from J, leaving 14 bases between. The germline gives CDR1 MNHEY, CDR2 SMNVEV (reference sequence). CDR3 residues: CASRTWGPKETQYF. The CDR3 coding sequence is TGTGCCAGCAGGACATGGGGGCCTAAAGAGACCCAGTACTTC.

This clonotype showed up many times. This chain uses TRBV5-4 with TRBJ2-7; D is unclear. The CDR3 runs 14 residues. Deletions cut 2 bases from V and 2 bases from J, with 11 bases between. Germline assignment: CDR1 SGHNT and CDR2 YYREEE (reference sequence). CDR3: CASSFSGLPYEQYF. Here the CDR3 DNA reads TGTGCCAGCAGCTTTTCAGGTTTGCCCTACGAGCAGTACTTC.

This clonotype was counted ten times or more. The chain combines TRBV7-8 with TRBJ2-7; D might be TRBD1 (6 bases). Germline CDR1 and CDR2: SGHVS and FQNEAQ. V was shortened by 7 bases and J by 0 bases, with 13 bases between the two germline ends. The CDR3 has 14 amino acids. The CDR3 sequence: CASTPWGPSYEQYF. As DNA, the CDR3 is TGTGCCAGCACACCATGGGGGCCCTCCTACGAGCAGTACTTC.

This chain uses TRBV24-1 with TRBJ2-1; possibly TRBD2 for D (6 bases). Trimming took off 4 bases at V and 2 bases at J, with 20 bases between the two ends. The germline V gene encodes CDR1 KGHDR and CDR2 SFDVKD. The CDR3 sequence is 18 residues long. Here the CDR3 reads CATSDPSWRASTYNEQFF. Here the CDR3 DNA reads TGTGCCACCAGTGACCCTAGCTGGAGGGCCTCGACCTACAATGAGCAGTTCTTC.